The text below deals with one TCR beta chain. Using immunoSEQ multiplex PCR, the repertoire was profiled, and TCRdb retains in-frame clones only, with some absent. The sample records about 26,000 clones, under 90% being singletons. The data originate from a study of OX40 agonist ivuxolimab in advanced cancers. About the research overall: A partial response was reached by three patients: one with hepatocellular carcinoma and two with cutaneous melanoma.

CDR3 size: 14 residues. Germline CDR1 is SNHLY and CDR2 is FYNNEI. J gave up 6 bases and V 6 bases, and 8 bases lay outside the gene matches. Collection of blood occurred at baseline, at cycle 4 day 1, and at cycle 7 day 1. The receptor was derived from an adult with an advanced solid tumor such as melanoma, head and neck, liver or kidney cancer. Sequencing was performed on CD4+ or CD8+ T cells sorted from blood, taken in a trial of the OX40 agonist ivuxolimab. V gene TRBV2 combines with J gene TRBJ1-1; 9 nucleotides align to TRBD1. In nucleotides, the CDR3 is TGTGCCAGCAGCTTCGGACAGGGGATCGCTGAAGCTTTCTTT. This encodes CASSFGQGIAEAFF.